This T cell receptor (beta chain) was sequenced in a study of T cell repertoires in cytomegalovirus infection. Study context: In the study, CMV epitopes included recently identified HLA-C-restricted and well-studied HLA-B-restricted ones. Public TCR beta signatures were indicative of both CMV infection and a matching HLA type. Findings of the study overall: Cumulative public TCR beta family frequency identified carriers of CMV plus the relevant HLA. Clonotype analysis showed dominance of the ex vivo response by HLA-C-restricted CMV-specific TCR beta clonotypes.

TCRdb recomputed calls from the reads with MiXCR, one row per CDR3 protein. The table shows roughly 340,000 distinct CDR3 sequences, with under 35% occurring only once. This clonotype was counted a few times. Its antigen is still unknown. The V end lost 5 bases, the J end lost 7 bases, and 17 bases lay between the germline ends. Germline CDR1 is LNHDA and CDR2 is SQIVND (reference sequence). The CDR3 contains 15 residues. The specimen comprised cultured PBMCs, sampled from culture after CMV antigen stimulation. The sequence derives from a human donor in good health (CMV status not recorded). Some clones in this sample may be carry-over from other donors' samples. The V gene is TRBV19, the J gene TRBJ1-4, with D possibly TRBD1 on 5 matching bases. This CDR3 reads CASSPSGAVVEKLFF. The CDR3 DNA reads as TGTGCCAGTAGTCCTTCCGGGGCGGTAGTTGAAAAACTGTTTTTT.